This T cell receptor (beta chain) was obtained from a study of blood T cell repertoires in COVID-19. About the study: Sample material is recorded as cDNA or gDNA derived from T cells, B-cell-depleted T cells, or PBMCs.

The authors' processing: Estimation of nucleated cell counts was performed using reference gene primer amplification. Generated by immunoSEQ multiplex PCR, the TCRdb table keeps only in-frame clones and is missing some. Clonal size and the V and J genes are those of that table, whereas D and trimming came from the DNA. The sample holds roughly 300,000 clones; under 90% are singletons and the top ten take around 4.6%. V was cut by 0 bases and J by 4 bases, with 8 bases left in between. This CDR3 spans 14 amino acids. Germline loops: CDR1 SGHNT, CDR2 YYREEE (reference sequence). This receptor was obtained from a man aged 25 to 40 who had recovered from COVID-19. The V gene is TRBV5-4, the J gene TRBJ2-4, with D perhaps TRBD2 (6 bases). The specimen sequenced was PBMCs or T cells enriched from blood (not recorded which). CDR3 DNA sequence: TGTGCCAGCAGCTTGGGGAGGGGTAAAAACATTCAGTACTTC. Amino acids: CASSLGRGKNIQYF.